This entry lists 8 T cell receptor beta chains sequenced from one sample in a study of T-cell reconstitution after alpha-beta-depleted transplantation in children. Library preparation (for TCRbeta) was performed with unique molecular identifiers. From the PCR reads, TCRdb called clonotypes with MiXCR, one entry per CDR3 protein. This sample carries about 360,000 distinct CDR3 sequences, about an eighth of them seen once, and the ten largest clones take around 4.1%. Here the sequenced sample was PBMCs, taken from the stem cell graft. Every receptor here comes from a human donor who donated a stem cell graft to a child with Fanconi anemia.

A few counts support this clonotype. This sequence joins TRBV18 and TRBJ1-5; TRBD1 might be the D (6 bases). Germline CDR1 is KGHSH and CDR2 is LQKENI. The CDR3 contains 13 residues. The ends were cut back, 3 bases at V and 5 bases at J, with 8 bases in the middle. The CDR3 is CASSPEGDQPQHF. The CDR3 bases are TGTGCCAGCTCACCGGAGGGGGATCAGCCCCAGCATTTT.

The rearrangement joins TRBV20-1 to TRBJ1-2; D is unclear. The germline gives CDR1 DFQATT, CDR2 SNEGSKA (reference sequence). Trimming took off 3 bases at V and 2 bases at J, with 7 bases between the two ends. This CDR3 has 12 residues. Here the CDR3 DNA reads TGCAGTGCTAGGTCGGAAAACTATGGCTACACCTTC. Translated, it gives CSARSENYGYTF.

This clonotype was found many times. The rearrangement joins TRBV9 to TRBJ2-2, with 8 bases lining up with TRBD2. The junction had 19 bases not matched to a gene; V was cut back by 3 bases and J by 3 bases. Germline V gene sequence: CDR1 SGDLS, CDR2 YYNGEE. This CDR3 spans 20 amino acids. CDR3 residues: CASSAQGIGDGGADTGELFF. The CDR3 nucleotides are TGTGCCAGCAGCGCGCAGGGAATTGGGGACGGGGGGGCTGACACCGGGGAGCTGTTTTTT.

This clonotype was seen at least ten times. The chain has TRBV3-1 and TRBJ2-2, with D possibly TRBD1 on 5 matching bases. Germline CDR1 is LGHDT and CDR2 is YNNKEL (reference sequence). This CDR3 spans 15 amino acids. V lost 4 bases and J 2 bases, leaving 11 bases between the germline ends. The chain's CDR3 is CASSRDSVNTGELFF. For the CDR3, the DNA is TGTGCCAGCAGCCGCGACAGCGTTAACACCGGGGAGCTGTTTTTT.

This clonotype appeared a few times. The rearrangement uses TRBV10-3 and TRBJ2-3, with a weak D call TRBD1 (6 bases). CDR3 length equals 15 residues. The germline CDR1 and CDR2 sequences are ENHRY and SYGVKD. Trimming removed 10 bases from V and 4 bases from J, with 21 bases in between. This chain's CDR3 is CATTGTRPGADTQYF. The CDR3, as DNA: TGTGCCACCACGGGCACCAGGCCAGGGGCAGATACGCAGTATTTT.

The V call is TRBV3-1, the J call TRBJ2-2; D unclear. The CDR3 loop spans 15 amino acids. Trimming left V 3 bases short and J 6 bases short, with 14 bases between. Germline V gene lookup returns CDR1 LGHDT and CDR2 YNNKEL (reference sequence). The DNA for the CDR3 is TGTGCCAGCAGCCAGGGGTCAAGCAGGTCCGGGGAGCTGTTTTTT. This encodes CASSQGSSRSGELFF. Based on the CDR3 plus reference TRBV3-1 and TRBJ2-2, the full variable domain is DTAVSQTPKYLVTQMGNDKSIKCEQNLGHDTMYWYKQDSKKFLKIMFSYNNKELIINETVPNRFSPKSPDKAHLNLHINSLELGDSAVYFCASSQGSSRSGELFFGEGSRLTVL.

The V call is TRBV7-2, the J call TRBJ2-5; possibly TRBD2 for D (6 bases). The CDR3 contains 13 residues. The germline V gene encodes CDR1 SGHTA and CDR2 FQGNSA. Trimming stripped 7 bases from V and 2 bases from J, with 11 bases between. The CDR3 sequence: CASNRRGQETQYF. The CDR3 coding sequence is TGTGCCAGCAACCGTCGGGGGCAAGAGACCCAGTACTTC.

V and J are TRBV20-1 and TRBJ2-3, with 9 bases lining up with TRBD2. This CDR3 is 16 amino acids long. The V gene end was trimmed by 0 bases and the J gene end by 4 bases; junction bases not matched to a gene: 8. Germline loops: CDR1 DFQATT, CDR2 SNEGSKA (reference sequence). The CDR3, as DNA: TGCAGTGCTAGAGATCCGGTAGCGGGGGCCCCAGATACGCAGTATTTT. Translated: CSARDPVAGAPDTQYF.